This is a list of T cell receptor beta chains from one sample in a study of shared clonotypes between healthy human individuals. Generated by immunoSEQ multiplex PCR, the TCRdb table keeps only in-frame clones and is missing some. The sample lists about 1 million clones, around 76% occurring once. The sample taken for sequencing was memory CD4+ T cells sorted from blood. The receptors come from a man aged 18 to 29 in good health. CDR3s include the opening cysteine and the closing phenylalanine or tryptophan. The D gene is left open where the match is weak. Clone size is stated in some rows and not others, as once, few, many or a class when expanded.

j_call,v_call,d_call,clone_size,cdr3_aa,cdr3_nt
TRBJ2-1,TRBV11-3,-,-,CAFSGNGFNEQFF,TGTGCCTTTAGCGGAAACGGCTTCAATGAGCAGTTCTTC
TRBJ1-1,TRBV4-2,-,-,CASSQDPGSTEAFF,TGTGCCAGCAGCCAAGATCCGGGGTCCACTGAAGCTTTCTTT
TRBJ2-5,TRBV6-1,TRBD1,-,CAFKAGTGHWETQYF,TGTGCCTTCAAGGCCGGGACAGGGCATTGGGAGACCCAGTACTTC
TRBJ2-1,TRBV9,TRBD2,-,CASSALAGGAYNEQFF,TGTGCCAGCAGCGCTCTAGCGGGGGGTGCCTACAATGAGCAGTTCTTC
TRBJ2-5,TRBV11-2,TRBD2,-,CASSTGLAGPPGTQYF,TGTGCCAGCAGCACGGGACTAGCGGGGCCCCCAGGGACCCAGTACTTC
TRBJ1-3,TRBV19,-,-,CASSSTTGSGNTIYF,TGTGCCAGTAGTTCCACCACCGGCTCTGGAAACACCATATATTTT
TRBJ1-2,TRBV11-2,-,-,CASSTAGLGGYTF,TGTGCCAGCAGCACCGCGGGTTTGGGAGGCTACACCTTC
TRBJ1-5,TRBV7-8,-,few,CASSLAMQSNQPQHF,TGTGCCAGCAGCTTAGCGATGCAGAGCAATCAGCCCCAGCATTTT
TRBJ2-3,TRBV5-1,TRBD2,once,CASSTLAGAFTDTQYF,TGCGCCAGCAGCACCTTAGCGGGGGCCTTCACAGATACGCAGTATTTT
TRBJ2-5,TRBV11-2,-,-,CASSLEVTQYF,TGTGCCAGCAGCTTAGAGGTGACCCAGTACTTC
TRBJ2-5,TRBV6-1,-,-,CASRGGVGETQYF,TGTGCCAGCAGGGGGGGTGTTGGAGAGACCCAGTACTTC
TRBJ1-2,TRBV7-9,-,-,CASSLSPPNYGYTF,TGTGCCAGCAGCTTATCTCCTCCTAACTATGGCTACACCTTC
TRBJ2-3,TRBV6-6,-,-,CASSSDLWASTDTQYF,TGTGCCAGCAGTAGTGACCTGTGGGCGAGCACAGATACGCAGTATTTT
TRBJ2-7,TRBV6-5,-,-,CASGSYEQYF,TGTGCCAGCGGGTCCTACGAGCAGTACTTC
TRBJ2-3,TRBV2,TRBD2,-,CASHPQRGGVSDTQYF,TGTGCCAGCCATCCCCAGCGGGGGGGCGTATCAGATACGCAGTATTTT
TRBJ2-1,TRBV5-1,-,-,CASSLEGPNNEQFF,TGCGCCAGCAGCTTGGAAGGCCCTAACAATGAGCAGTTCTTC
TRBJ2-7,TRBV2,TRBD1,-,CASSQQDRGYEQYF,TGTGCCAGCAGCCAACAGGACAGGGGCTACGAGCAGTACTTC
TRBJ2-3,TRBV12-5,TRBD2,-,CASGLVTSGDTDTQYF,TGTGCTAGTGGTTTGGTAACTAGCGGGGACACAGATACGCAGTATTTT
TRBJ2-3,TRBV5-6,-,-,CASSLEVGSTDTQYF,TGTGCCAGCAGCTTGGAGGTGGGGAGCACAGATACGCAGTATTTT
TRBJ2-5,TRBV6-1,TRBD2,few,CASSLAGSQETQYF,TGTGCCAGCAGTCTAGCGGGGTCTCAAGAGACCCAGTACTTC
TRBJ1-4,TRBV10-3,-,-,CASSLSTGVSEKLFF,TGTGCCAGCAGCCTTAGCACAGGCGTTTCTGAAAAACTGTTTTTT
TRBJ2-5,TRBV5-4,-,-,CASSGGFKETQYF,TGTGCCAGCAGCGGCGGATTCAAAGAGACCCAGTACTTC
TRBJ1-1,TRBV6-4,-,-,CASSDSKGRKAFF,TGTGCCAGCAGTGACTCGAAAGGCAGGAAAGCTTTCTTT
TRBJ1-1,TRBV30,-,-,CAWSQGINTEAFF,TGTGCCTGGAGTCAGGGGATAAACACTGAAGCTTTCTTT
TRBJ2-6,TRBV18,-,-,CASSPALSGANVLTF,TGTGCCAGCTCACCGGCTCTCTCTGGGGCCAACGTCCTGACTTTC
TRBJ2-1,TRBV6-1,-,-,CASSEAWYNEQFF,TGTGCCAGCAGTGAAGCCTGGTACAATGAGCAGTTCTTC
TRBJ1-1,TRBV2,TRBD1,-,CASRATGLNTEAFF,TGTGCCAGCAGGGCGACAGGGTTGAACACTGAAGCTTTCTTT
TRBJ1-4,TRBV19,TRBD1,-,CASSIGQANEKLFF,TGTGCCAGTAGTATCGGACAGGCAAATGAAAAACTGTTTTTT
TRBJ2-5,TRBV2,-,-,CASTGRETQYF,TGTGCCAGTACAGGACGGGAGACCCAGTACTTC
TRBJ2-1,TRBV5-1,-,once,CASSYEGGSYNEQFF,TGCGCCAGCAGCTACGAAGGGGGCTCCTACAATGAGCAGTTCTTC